Listed here are 23 T cell receptor beta chains from one sample, sequenced in a study of cytomegalovirus exposure and HLA in healthy donors. The study ran its PCR with 60 Vbeta and 13 Jbeta primers. Using immunoSEQ multiplex PCR, the repertoire was profiled, and TCRdb retains in-frame clones only, with some absent. This sample yields 160,000 or so clones, of which approximately 80% are seen a single time; around 0.52% belongs to the top ten. The sequenced sample was PBMCs. Receptor source: a woman in her fifties or sixties in good health and CMV-seronegative.

This clone was picked up one time. The chain couples TRBV19 to TRBJ1-1; tentatively, D is TRBD1 (6 bases). The V and J ends lost 4 bases and 1 base respectively, with 19 bases between them. Germline V lookup: CDR1 LNHDA, CDR2 SQIVND (reference sequence). The CDR3 loop spans 17 amino acids. CDR3 DNA: TGTGCCAGTAGTAAGGGCGGACAGCTGGAACGGAACACTGAAGCTTTCTTT. Translation gives CASSKGGQLERNTEAFF.

This clone was picked up one time. The chain carries TRBV28 and TRBJ2-3; 7 bases map to TRBD1. The V and J ends lost 5 bases and 2 bases, in that order; junction bases with no gene match: 4. CDR3 length: 14 residues. CDR1 and CDR2 (germline): MDHEN, SYDVKM. The CDR3 loop reads CASSTGEDTDTQYF. In DNA, the CDR3 is TGTGCCAGCAGTACAGGGGAAGACACAGATACGCAGTATTTT.

The chain uses TRBV20-1 and TRBJ1-2, with a possible D match to TRBD1 (5 bases). CDR1 and CDR2 from the germline V gene are DFQATT and SNEGSKA (reference sequence). The CDR3 spans 11 residues. CDR3 residues: CRGGGYGGYTF. The DNA of the CDR3 is TGCAGGGGGGGAGGGTACGGCGGCTACACCTTC.

The chain recombines TRBV6-1 with TRBJ2-7; 14 bases are a match to TRBD2. The CDR3 is 17 residues long. With 3 bases clipped from V and 3 bases from J, the junction kept 7 bases outside the gene matches. Germline CDR1 and CDR2: MNHNS and SASEGT. The CDR3 loop is CASSEGLAGVSHYEQYF. The CDR3 bases are TGTGCCAGCAGTGAGGGACTAGCGGGGGTCTCACACTACGAGCAGTACTTC.

V is TRBV5-1 and J is TRBJ2-5, with a weak D call TRBD2 (6 bases). This CDR3 is built from 13 residues. Germline V gene sequence: CDR1 SGHRS, CDR2 YFSETQ. With 2 bases removed from V and 5 bases from J, the gap between germline ends came to 10 bases. The CDR3 protein is CASSFSSAETQYF. In DNA, the CDR3 is TGCGCCAGCAGCTTTTCTAGCGCGGAGACCCAGTACTTC.

Comments on this clone: This same CDR3 is encoded by further DNA sequences in the sample. The V call is TRBV7-8, the J call TRBJ2-1; D may be TRBD2 (6 bases). Trimming removed 4 bases from V and 7 bases from J, with 14 bases in between. This CDR3 contains 14 residues. Germline V gene data show CDR1 as SGHVS and CDR2 as FQNEAQ. CDR3 sequence: CASSSPGAVNEQFF. The CDR3 DNA is TGTGCCAGCAGCTCCCCGGGAGCTGTAAATGAGCAGTTCTTC.

This chain joins TRBV10-3 and TRBJ1-2, with D perhaps matching TRBD1 (6 bases). The CDR3 has 16 residues. Germline loops: CDR1 ENHRY, CDR2 SYGVKD. The V and J ends lost 5 bases and 2 bases respectively, with 18 bases between them. The CDR3 DNA sequence: TGTGCCATCAGTTTCTCCTATTCAGGGGTAAACTATGGCTACACCTTC. The encoded protein is CAISFSYSGVNYGYTF.

The chain uses TRBV5-1 and TRBJ1-3; 8 positions match TRBD1. CDR1 is SGHRS, CDR2 YFSETQ, per germline. The V segment lost 4 bases and the J segment 0 bases; nucleotides outside the gene matches: 3. The length of the CDR3 is 15 residues. The CDR3 here is CASSQGASSGNTIYF. CDR3 bases: TGCGCCAGCAGCCAGGGGGCCAGCTCTGGAAACACCATATATTTT.

This clone was picked up one time. V and J are TRBV7-6 and TRBJ1-3; 7 nucleotides agree with TRBD1. Germline trimming cut 2 bases from V and 2 bases from J; bases unmatched to any gene: 15. The CDR3 consists of 19 residues. Germline V gene data show CDR1 as SGHVS and CDR2 as FNYEAQ. The CDR3 nucleotides read TGTGCCAGCAGCTTATTAGGACAGGAGATTGATACGGCTGGAAACACCATATATTTT. Its translation: CASSLLGQEIDTAGNTIYF.

The chain couples TRBV5-6 to TRBJ2-5; perhaps TRBD2 as D (5 bases). CDR1 is SGHDT and CDR2 is YYEEEE in the germline V gene. The V end was cut by 3 bases, the J end by 5 bases, with 11 bases between. The CDR3 runs to 13 residues. The CDR3 DNA follows: TGTGCCAGCAGCTCACCTAGCAGCGAGACCCAGTACTTC. This translates into CASSSPSSETQYF.

The count of this clone is one. V gene TRBV7-7 combines with J gene TRBJ2-1, with D tentatively TRBD2 (6 bases). V lost 6 bases, J lost 6 bases, and 12 bases lay in between. CDR3 length equals 13 residues. Germline V lookup: CDR1 SSHAT, CDR2 FNYEAQ (reference sequence). CDR3 coding DNA: TGTGCCAGCAGTCGTGAGGGAGGCAATGAGCAGTTCTTC. Amino acids: CASSREGGNEQFF.

This clone has only a few counts. The J gene is TRBJ1-3, the V gene TRBV6-1; 7 bases are shared with TRBD1. This CDR3 contains 15 residues. Germline loops: CDR1 MNHNS, CDR2 SASEGT. The V segment lost 2 bases and the J segment 8 bases; nucleotides outside the gene matches: 9. The CDR3 DNA is TGTGCCAGCAGTGAAATACAGGGGCCACGAGACACCATATATTTT. Translating gives CASSEIQGPRDTIYF.

The J gene is TRBJ2-7, the V gene TRBV28; 7 bases line up with TRBD2. The germline CDR1 and CDR2 sequences are MDHEN and SYDVKM. The CDR3 runs 16 residues. V was pared by 7 bases and J by 2 bases, with 14 bases of the junction left unmatched. CDR3 region: CASINTSGTKAYEQYF. The CDR3 DNA is TGTGCCAGCATTAACACCTCCGGGACTAAGGCCTACGAGCAGTACTTC.

The chain combines TRBV2 with TRBJ2-1; 8 nucleotides match TRBD2. V lost 3 bases, J lost 6 bases, and 7 bases stayed unmatched. This CDR3 is built from 15 residues. Germline lookup yields CDR1 SNHLY and CDR2 FYNNEI. The CDR3 here is CASSDGLAPANEQFF. CDR3 nucleotide sequence: TGTGCCAGCAGTGATGGACTAGCCCCTGCCAATGAGCAGTTCTTC.

This clone came up a few times. V usage is TRBV14 and J usage is TRBJ2-5; tentatively, D is TRBD1 (5 bases). Germline V gene sequence: CDR1 SGHDN, CDR2 FVKESK. V lost 2 bases and J 5 bases, leaving 12 bases between the germline ends. The CDR3 contains 14 residues. The CDR3 reads CASSQSGSLETQYF. CDR3 DNA: TGTGCCAGCAGCCAATCAGGGTCCCTTGAGACCCAGTACTTC.

The chain is built from TRBV5-6 and TRBJ2-5; 7 bases agree with TRBD2. Germline loops: CDR1 SGHDT, CDR2 YYEEEE. The CDR3 has 15 amino acids. V lost 4 bases to trimming and J lost 5 bases; unmatched junction nucleotides: 11. In DNA form, the CDR3 reads TGTGCCAGCAGCCCTTCGGGAGGACCCTTGGAGACCCAGTACTTC. Encoded protein: CASSPSGGPLETQYF. The whole variable domain, remainder taken from reference TRBV5-6 and TRBJ2-5, is DAGVTQSPTHLIKTRGQQVTLRCSPKSGHDTVSWYQQALGQGPQFIFQYYEEEERQRGNFPDRFSGHQFPNYSSELNVNALLLGDSALYLCASSPSGGPLETQYFGPGTRLLVL.

The V and J genes are TRBV7-2 and TRBJ2-1, with 12 bases fitting TRBD2. After removal of 1 base from V and 6 bases from J, the junction contained 7 bases not matched to a gene. This CDR3 has 17 amino acids. The germline gives CDR1 SGHTA, CDR2 FQGNSA. The CDR3 sequence: CASSLVTSGRYFNEQFF. In DNA form, the CDR3 reads TGTGCCAGCAGCTTAGTCACTAGCGGGAGGTACTTCAATGAGCAGTTCTTC.

V gene TRBV5-4 combines with J gene TRBJ1-4, with no clear D. This CDR3 region has 14 residues. Germline loops: CDR1 SGHNT, CDR2 YYREEE (reference sequence). Trimming removed 4 bases at V and 1 base at J, with 8 bases between. The CDR3 here is CASSQTETNEKLFF. CDR3 bases: TGTGCCAGCAGCCAAACAGAAACTAATGAAAAACTGTTTTTT.

This clone showed up just once. This same CDR3 is encoded by further DNA sequences in the sample. CDR3 sequence: CASSWPFDTGELFF. The CDR3 coding sequence is TGCGCCAGCAGCTGGCCGTTTGACACCGGGGAGCTGTTTTTT. This chain links TRBV5-1 with TRBJ2-2; D gene uncertain. V lost 3 bases to trimming and J lost 3 bases, with 9 bases between them. This CDR3 is 14 amino acids long. CDR1 is SGHRS and CDR2 is YFSETQ in the germline V gene.

This clone came up once. The chain employs TRBV4-3 and TRBJ2-7; TRBD2 agrees at 9 bases. This CDR3 spans 16 amino acids. Trimming cost V 2 bases and J 4 bases; bases outside gene matches: 9. The germline V gene has CDR1 LGHNA and CDR2 YSLEER. DNA of the CDR3: TGCGCCAGCAGCCAAATAGGCGGGAGGGCCACTTACGAGCAGTACTTC. Protein sequence: CASSQIGGRATYEQYF.

This chain connects TRBV5-1 to TRBJ2-3; maybe TRBD1 (6 bases). CDR1 and CDR2 (germline): SGHRS, YFSETQ. The ends were cut back, 4 bases at V and 6 bases at J, with 18 bases in the middle. This CDR3 comprises 15 residues. The DNA for the CDR3 is TGCGCCAGCAGCCCTGGGGGCGGGCTCCCCGATACGCAGTATTTT. Translating gives CASSPGGGLPDTQYF.

The chain couples TRBV5-1 to TRBJ2-1; TRBD2 matches at 8 bases. The germline gives CDR1 SGHRS, CDR2 YFSETQ. With 2 bases clipped from V and 1 base from J, the junction kept 11 bases outside the gene matches. The CDR3 has 18 residues. The CDR3 DNA sequence: TGCGCCAGCAGCTTCTCGTATTCGGCTAGCGGGTCCTACAATGAGCAGTTCTTC. It codes for CASSFSYSASGSYNEQFF.

The chain has TRBV7-2 and TRBJ2-7, with TRBD2 matching 8 bases. Per the germline V gene, CDR1 is SGHTA and CDR2 is FQGNSA. The CDR3 spans 16 residues. Trimming removed 5 bases from V and 0 bases from J; junction bases left unmatched: 9. The CDR3 sequence: CASSPGGGPNSYEQYF. As DNA, the CDR3 is TGTGCCAGCAGCCCCGGGGGGGGGCCAAACTCCTACGAGCAGTACTTC.